The entry that follows covers one TCR beta chain sequence. No antigen is known for it. These data are taken from a study of T cell responses to AZD1222 COVID-19 vaccine. Data came from immunoSEQ multiplex PCR; TCRdb stores just in-frame clones and leaves some out. The table shows approximately 120,000 clones, with 89% occurring only once. Notes on the study in general: Spike-spanning, vaccine-associated CD4 TCRs were dominant at 160-218 and 743-854. Clonal diversity was possibly underestimated, and the donors were mostly white British, with more females. Spike-specific TCR breadth and depth both grew after two AZD1222 doses. Among AZD1222 vaccinees, only five or six were seropositive at baseline.

The TCR was taken from an adult in good health. Sequencing used peripheral blood, obtained on day 0 of AZD1222 vaccination.

The CDR3 is CASSAGKYNEQFF. The CDR3 DNA is TGTGCCAGCAGTGCCGGGAAGTACAATGAGCAGTTCTTC. The V and J genes are TRBV7-3 and TRBJ2-1, with D perhaps TRBD2 (5 bases). V lost 6 bases, J lost 4 bases, and 10 bases lay in between. Per the germline V gene, CDR1 is SGHTA and CDR2 is FQGTGA. The CDR3 has 13 amino acids. Full variable domain (missing parts from reference TRBV7-3 and TRBJ2-1): GAGVSQTPSNKVTEKGKYVELRCDPISGHTALYWYRQSLGQGPEFLIYFQGTGAADDSGLPNDRFFAVRPEGSVSTLKIQRTERGDSAVYLCASSAGKYNEQFFGPGTRLTVL.